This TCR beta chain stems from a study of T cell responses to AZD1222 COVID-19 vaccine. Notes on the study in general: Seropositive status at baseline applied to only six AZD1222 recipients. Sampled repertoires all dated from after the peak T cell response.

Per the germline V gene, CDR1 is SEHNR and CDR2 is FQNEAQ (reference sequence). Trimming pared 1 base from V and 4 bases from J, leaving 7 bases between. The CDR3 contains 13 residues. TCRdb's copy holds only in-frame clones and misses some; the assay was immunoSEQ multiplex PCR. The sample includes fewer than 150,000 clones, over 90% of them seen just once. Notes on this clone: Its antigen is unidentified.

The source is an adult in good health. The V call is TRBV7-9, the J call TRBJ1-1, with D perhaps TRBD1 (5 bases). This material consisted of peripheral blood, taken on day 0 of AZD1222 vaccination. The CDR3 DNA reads TGTGCCAGCAGCTTAGTCAGGGCCACTGAAGCTTTCTTT. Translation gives CASSLVRATEAFF.